Presented here are 14 T cell receptor beta chains from one specimen sequenced in a study of breast tumors, draining lymph nodes, adjacent tissues. TCRdb redid the calling of the multiplex PCR reads with MiXCR, one entry per CDR3 protein. The sample contains roughly 86,000 distinct CDR3 sequences, roughly 19% of which appear only once. Samples came from axillary lymph nodes draining the breast cancer. Sequencing was done on a sample of axillary lymph node tissue. All receptors derive from a female donor with breast cancer. Some clones in this sample may be carry-over from other donors' samples.

This clonotype was detected many times. The chain links TRBV20-1 to TRBJ2-7; D is ambiguous. The CDR3 consists of 15 residues. The V gene's germline CDR1 is DFQATT and CDR2 SNEGSKA (reference sequence). V shed 6 bases and J shed 3 bases, with 21 bases lying between them. The CDR3 sequence: CSAGYRTPRLYEQYF. CDR3 in DNA: TGCAGTGCCGGATACAGAACGCCCAGACTCTACGAGCAGTACTTC.

This clonotype was observed at least ten times. The V call is TRBV5-6, the J call TRBJ2-1, with D possibly TRBD1 on 6 matching bases. V was clipped by 4 bases and J by 3 bases, with 11 bases between them. Germline V gene data show CDR1 as SGHDT and CDR2 as YYEEEE. The CDR3 is 14 amino acids. CDR3 DNA sequence: TGTGCCAGCAGCCTAGGACAGTACTACAATGAGCAGTTCTTC. This translates into CASSLGQYYNEQFF.

This chain joins TRBV6-6 and TRBJ1-1; D is perhaps TRBD1 (6 bases). V was pared by 0 bases and J by 2 bases, with 16 bases between. CDR1 MNHNY and CDR2 SVGAGI come from the germline V gene (reference sequence). This CDR3 is 17 amino acids long. The CDR3 is CASSYSSSRTANTEAFF. As DNA, the CDR3 is TGTGCCAGCAGTTACTCGTCGTCCAGGACAGCCAACACTGAAGCTTTCTTT.

This clonotype has a count of ten or more. The V call is TRBV5-5, the J call TRBJ2-7, with TRBD1 matching 10 bases. With V trimmed by 4 bases and J by 3 bases, 4 bases remained unmatched. The V gene's germline CDR1 is SGHKS and CDR2 YYEKEE (reference sequence). The CDR3 extends over 14 amino acids. The CDR3 reads CASSRGQGLYEQYF. CDR3 DNA: TGTGCCAGCAGCCGGGGACAGGGGCTCTACGAGCAGTACTTC.

This clonotype occurred many times. The chain has TRBV4-3 and TRBJ2-7; TRBD1 matches 8 bases. The germline V gene encodes CDR1 LGHNA and CDR2 YSLEER. V shed 0 bases and J 2 bases; nucleotides not matched to a gene: 6. This CDR3 is 16 amino acids long. CDR3 in DNA: TGCGCCAGCAGCCAAGATTTCTTACAGGGGGCCTACGAGCAGTACTTC. This encodes CASSQDFLQGAYEQYF.

This clonotype was seen repeatedly, ten times or more. This chain links TRBV7-9 with TRBJ2-7; weak D call: TRBD1 (6 bases). Trimming removed 4 bases at V and 2 bases at J, with 27 bases between. This CDR3 comprises 19 residues. The V gene's germline CDR1 is SEHNR and CDR2 FQNEAQ (reference sequence). The DNA for the CDR3 is TGTGCCAGCAGCTCAGCTGGTCCAGGGGCCACCCAGGTAACCTACGAGCAGTACTTC. This gives the protein CASSSAGPGATQVTYEQYF.

In its sample, this clonotype was seen many times. The chain carries TRBV20-1 and TRBJ2-5; 9 positions agree with TRBD2. Germline V gene sequence: CDR1 DFQATT, CDR2 SNEGSKA (reference sequence). This CDR3 has 15 amino acids. The junction had 7 bases not matched to a gene; V was cut back by 3 bases and J by 2 bases. This CDR3 is CSASRNSGRQETQYF. In DNA form, the CDR3 reads TGCAGTGCTAGTCGTAACAGCGGGAGGCAAGAGACCCAGTACTTC.

With regard to this clonotype: The junction departs from the called germline gene at one end, perhaps through a read error. J is TRBJ2-5 and V is TRBV7-6, with D uncertain. This CDR3 contains 11 residues. Per germline, CDR1 SGHVS and CDR2 FNYEAQ. The CDR3 sequence: CASSSQEAQYF. CDR3 in DNA: TGTGCCAGCAGCAGTCAAGAGGCCCAGTACTTC.

Turning to this clonotype: A much larger clone differs from this one at a single base, so this may be a read error. The rearrangement joins TRBV6-1 to TRBJ2-1, with a tentative D call TRBD2 (6 bases). The CDR3 has 15 residues. Germline CDR1 reads MNHNS; CDR2 reads SASEGT. Trimming left V 2 bases short and J 9 bases short, with 17 bases between. The CDR3 DNA sequence: TGTGCCAGCAGTGAACGGGCCTCTAGCGTACGTGAGCAGTTCTTC. It translates to CASSERASSVREQFF.

The chain uses TRBV15 and TRBJ2-5; 9 bases match TRBD1. CDR3 size: 16 residues. The junction had 6 bases not matched to a gene; V was cut back by 3 bases and J by 1 base. Per the germline V gene, CDR1 is LNHNV and CDR2 is YYDKDF (reference sequence). Here the CDR3 DNA reads TGTGCCACCAGCAGCCCAGGGACAGGGTTCCAAGAGACCCAGTACTTC. Translating gives CATSSPGTGFQETQYF.

This clonotype has a count of ten or more. The chain has TRBV20-1 and TRBJ1-2; tentatively, D is TRBD1 (5 bases). The CDR3 is 15 amino acids. The germline gives CDR1 DFQATT, CDR2 SNEGSKA (reference sequence). The V gene lost 3 bases and the J gene lost 7 bases, with 21 bases spanning the gap. In DNA, the CDR3 is TGCAGTGCTAGTAAAAGTGCGCGGGGCAAGGGTGGCTACACCTTC. This encodes CSASKSARGKGGYTF.

This clonotype was seen at least ten times. The J gene is TRBJ1-4, the V gene TRBV5-1, with D unresolved. The CDR3 has 14 residues. The V end lost 2 bases, the J end lost 8 bases, and 13 bases lay between the germline ends. Per the germline V gene, CDR1 is SGHRS and CDR2 is YFSETQ. CDR3 sequence: CASSLNREREKLFF. The DNA of the CDR3 is TGCGCCAGCAGCTTAAATAGGGAAAGAGAAAAACTGTTTTTT.

This clonotype was counted at least ten times. V usage is TRBV28 and J usage is TRBJ2-7; a possible D gene is TRBD1 (6 bases). V was pared by 3 bases and J by 6 bases, with 6 bases between. The CDR3 has 11 residues. CDR1 and CDR2 (germline): MDHEN, SYDVKM. DNA for the CDR3: TGTGCCAGCAGTTTCAGGGGCGAGCAGTACTTC. Protein: CASSFRGEQYF.

Many counts were recorded for this clonotype. This chain connects TRBV5-4 to TRBJ2-1, with TRBD2 as a possible D gene (5 bases). Germline V gene lookup returns CDR1 SGHNT and CDR2 YYREEE (reference sequence). V lost 0 bases, J lost 6 bases, and 13 bases lay in between. The CDR3 is 15 residues long. Here the CDR3 reads CASSLVIASINEQFF. CDR3 sequence (DNA): TGTGCCAGCAGCTTGGTTATCGCTAGCATCAATGAGCAGTTCTTC.